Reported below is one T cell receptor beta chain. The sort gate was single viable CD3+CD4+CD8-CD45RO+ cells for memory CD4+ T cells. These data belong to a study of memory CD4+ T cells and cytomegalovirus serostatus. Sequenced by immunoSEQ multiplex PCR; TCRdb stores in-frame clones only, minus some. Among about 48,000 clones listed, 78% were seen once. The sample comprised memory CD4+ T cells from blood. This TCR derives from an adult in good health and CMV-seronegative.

CDR3 loop: CASSRGGSGGSGEQYF. The CDR3 DNA sequence: TGTGCCAGCAGCCGCGGGGGTAGCGGGGGTTCTGGGGAGCAGTACTTC. The chain has TRBV7-2 and TRBJ2-7; 9 bases agree with TRBD2. Trimming took 5 bases from V and 7 from J; bases not matched to a gene: 15. The V gene's germline CDR1 is SGHTA and CDR2 FQGNSA. The CDR3 contains 16 residues.